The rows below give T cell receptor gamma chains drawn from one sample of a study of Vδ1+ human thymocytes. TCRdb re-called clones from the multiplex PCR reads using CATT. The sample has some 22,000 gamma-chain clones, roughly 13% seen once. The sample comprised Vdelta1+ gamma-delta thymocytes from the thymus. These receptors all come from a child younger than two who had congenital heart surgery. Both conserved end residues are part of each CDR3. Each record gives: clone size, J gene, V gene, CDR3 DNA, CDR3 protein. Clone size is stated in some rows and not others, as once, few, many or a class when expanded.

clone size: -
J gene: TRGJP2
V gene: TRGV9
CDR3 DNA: TGTGCCTTGTGGGAGGAGAACTTGAAGGAATATTGGATCAAGACGTTT
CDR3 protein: CALWEENLKEYWIKTF

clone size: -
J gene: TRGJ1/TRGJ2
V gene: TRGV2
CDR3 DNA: TGTGCCACCTGGGACGGGCCCGACGAGAAACTCTTC
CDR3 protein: CATWDGPDEKLF

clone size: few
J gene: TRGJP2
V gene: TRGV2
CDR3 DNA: TGTGCCACCTGGGACGGGCAGGATTGGATCAAGACGTTT
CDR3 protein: CATWDGQDWIKTF

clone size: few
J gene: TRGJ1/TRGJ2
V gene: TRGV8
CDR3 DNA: TGTGCCACCTGGGATAAAGGGGTTTATTATAAGAAACTCTTT
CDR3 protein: CATWDKGVYYKKLF

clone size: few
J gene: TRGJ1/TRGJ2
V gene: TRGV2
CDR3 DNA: TGTGCCACCTGGGACGGGCCAGTTTCTTATTATAAGAAACTCTTT
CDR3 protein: CATWDGPVSYYKKLF

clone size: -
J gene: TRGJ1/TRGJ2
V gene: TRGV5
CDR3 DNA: TGTGCCACCTGGGATCCCCTATCACCTTATTATAAGAAACTCTTT
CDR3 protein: CATWDPLSPYYKKLF

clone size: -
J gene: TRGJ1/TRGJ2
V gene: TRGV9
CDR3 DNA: TGTGCCTTGTGGGAGGTGAGAGGTAAGAAACTCTTT
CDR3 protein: CALWEVRGKKLF

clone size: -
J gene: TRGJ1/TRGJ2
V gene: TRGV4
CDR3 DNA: TGTGCCACCCGGAATGGGAGTAGGATCCTTAAGAAACTCTTT
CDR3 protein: CATRNGSRILKKLF

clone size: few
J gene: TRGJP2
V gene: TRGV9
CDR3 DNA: TGTGCCTTGTGGGAGGCCCATAGTAGTGATTGGATCAAGACGTTT
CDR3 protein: CALWEAHSSDWIKTF

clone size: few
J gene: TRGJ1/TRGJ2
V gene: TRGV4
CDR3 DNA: TGTGCCACCTGGGACGGGCTGTTGTATTATTATAAGAAACTCTTT
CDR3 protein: CATWDGLLYYYKKLF

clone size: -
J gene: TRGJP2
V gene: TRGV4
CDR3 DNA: TGTGCCACCTGGGGGTATCAGTGTGATTGGATCAAGACGTTT
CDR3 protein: CATWGYQCDWIKTF

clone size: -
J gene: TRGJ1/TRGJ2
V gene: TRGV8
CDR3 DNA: TGTGCCACCTGGGATACCACAAATTATTATAAGAAACTCTTT
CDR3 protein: CATWDTTNYYKKLF

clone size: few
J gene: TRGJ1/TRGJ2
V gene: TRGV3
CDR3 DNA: TGTGCCACCTGGGTTCTGTGGGGTTATAAGAAACTCTTT
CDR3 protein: CATWVLWGYKKLF

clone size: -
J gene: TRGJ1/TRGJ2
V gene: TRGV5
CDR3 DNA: TGTGCCACCTGGGACAGGGTCGGCGCGGATTATTATAAGAAACTCTTT
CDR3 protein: CATWDRVGADYYKKLF

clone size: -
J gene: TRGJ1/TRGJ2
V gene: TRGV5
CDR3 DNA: TGTGCCACCTGGAAGGCGAATTATTATAAGAAACTCTTT
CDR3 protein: CATWKANYYKKLF

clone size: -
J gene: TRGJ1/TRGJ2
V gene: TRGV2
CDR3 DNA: TGTGCCACCTGGGACGGCCCGAATTATTATAAGAAACTCTTT
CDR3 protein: CATWDGPNYYKKLF

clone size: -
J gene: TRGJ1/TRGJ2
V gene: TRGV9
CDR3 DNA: TGTGCCTTGTGGGAGTTCCCTCAGAATTATTATAAGAAACTCTTT
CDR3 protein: CALWEFPQNYYKKLF

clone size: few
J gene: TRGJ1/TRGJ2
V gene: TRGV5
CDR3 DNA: TGTGCCACCTGGGACTTAGAGGATTATTATAAGAAACTCTTT
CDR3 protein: CATWDLEDYYKKLF

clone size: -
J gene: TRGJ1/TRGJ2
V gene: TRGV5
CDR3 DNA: TGTGCCACCTGGGACAGGCCGACTACCGGGGGGTATTATAAGAAACTCTTT
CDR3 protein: CATWDRPTTGGYYKKLF

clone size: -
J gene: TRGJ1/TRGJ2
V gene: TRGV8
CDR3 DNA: TGTGCCACCTGGGATATTCTTCGTGGTAAGAAACTCTTT
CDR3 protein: CATWDILRGKKLF

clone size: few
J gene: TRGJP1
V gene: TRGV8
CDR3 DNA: TGTGCCACCTGGGGACCCACTGGTTGGTTCAAGATATTT
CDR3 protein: CATWGPTGWFKIF

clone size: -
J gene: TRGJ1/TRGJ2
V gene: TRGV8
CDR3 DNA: TGTGCCACCTGGGATCGGTACTTTAGTGATTATAAGAAACTCTTT
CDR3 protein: CATWDRYFSDYKKLF

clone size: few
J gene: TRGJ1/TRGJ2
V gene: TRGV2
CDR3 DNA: TGTGCCACCTGGGACGGGCAGCGTAAGAAACTCTTT
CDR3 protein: CATWDGQRKKLF

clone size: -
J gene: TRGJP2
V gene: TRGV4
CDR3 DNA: TGTGCCACCTGGAATGGGCCGTTTTCTATTAGGACTCGTAGTGATTGGATCAAGACGTTT
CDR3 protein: CATWNGPFSIRTRSDWIKTF

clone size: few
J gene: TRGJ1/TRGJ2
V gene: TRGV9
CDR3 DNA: TGTGCCTTGTGGGAGGGTAACAAGAAACTCTTT
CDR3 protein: CALWEGNKKLF

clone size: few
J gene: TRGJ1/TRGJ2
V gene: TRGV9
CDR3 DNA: TGTGCCTTGTGGGCGTTCGGCTCTTATAAGAAACTCTTT
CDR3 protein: CALWAFGSYKKLF

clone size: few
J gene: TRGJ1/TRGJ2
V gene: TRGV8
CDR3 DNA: TGTGCCACCTGGGATCTGGTAATCTATAAGAAACTCTTT
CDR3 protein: CATWDLVIYKKLF

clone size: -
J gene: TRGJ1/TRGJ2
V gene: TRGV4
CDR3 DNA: TGTGCCACCTGGGATACGGACTGGTGGTATTATAAGAAACTCTTT
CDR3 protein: CATWDTDWWYYKKLF

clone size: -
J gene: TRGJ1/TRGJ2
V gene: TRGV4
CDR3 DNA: TGTGCCACCTGGAAGGAAAATTATAAGAAACTCTTT
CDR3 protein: CATWKENYKKLF

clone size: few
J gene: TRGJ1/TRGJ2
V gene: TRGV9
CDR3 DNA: TGTGCCTTGTGGGTGGGGACCAATTATTATAAGAAACTCTTT
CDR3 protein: CALWVGTNYYKKLF

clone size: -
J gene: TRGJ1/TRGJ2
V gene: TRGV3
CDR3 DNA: TGTGCCACCTGGGCCGATTATTATAAGAAACTCTTT
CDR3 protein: CATWADYYKKLF

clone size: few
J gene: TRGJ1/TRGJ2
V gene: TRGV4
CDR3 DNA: TGTGCCACCTGGAGCTGGATTTATTATAAGAAACTCTTT
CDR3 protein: CATWSWIYYKKLF

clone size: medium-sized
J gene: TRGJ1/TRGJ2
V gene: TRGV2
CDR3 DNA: TGTGCCACCTGGACCTCTAAGAAACTCTTT
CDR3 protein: CATWTSKKLF

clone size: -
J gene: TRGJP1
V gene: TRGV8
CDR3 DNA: TGTGCCACCTGGGATAGTACCACTGGTTGGTTCAAGATATTT
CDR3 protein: CATWDSTTGWFKIF

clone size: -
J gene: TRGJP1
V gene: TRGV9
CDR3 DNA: TGTGCCTTGTGGGAGAATAATACCACTGGTTGGTTCAAGATATTT
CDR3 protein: CALWENNTTGWFKIF

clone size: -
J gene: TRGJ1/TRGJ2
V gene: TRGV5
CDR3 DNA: TGTGCCACCTGGGACAGCCGGGGTTATTATAAGAAACTCTTT
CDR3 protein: CATWDSRGYYKKLF

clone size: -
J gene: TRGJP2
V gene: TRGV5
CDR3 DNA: TGTGCCACCTGGGACAGCCCGTTTTATAGTAGTGATTGGATCAAGACGTTT
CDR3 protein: CATWDSPFYSSDWIKTF

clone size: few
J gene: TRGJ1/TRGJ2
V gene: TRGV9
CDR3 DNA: TGTGCCTTGTGGGAGGTGCAATACGGGATTTTCAAACTCTTT
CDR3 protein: CALWEVQYGIFKLF

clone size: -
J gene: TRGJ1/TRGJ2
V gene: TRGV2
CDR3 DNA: TGTGCCACCTGGGACGGGACCCGAACCTATTATTATAAGAAACTCTTT
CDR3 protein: CATWDGTRTYYYKKLF

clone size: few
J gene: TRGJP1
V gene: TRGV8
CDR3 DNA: TGTGCCACCTGGGAGGCTGGTTGGTTCAAGATATTT
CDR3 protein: CATWEAGWFKIF

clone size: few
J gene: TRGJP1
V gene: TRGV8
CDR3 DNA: TGTGCCACCTGGGATAGTGTCTCTGGTTGGTTCAAGATATTT
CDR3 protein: CATWDSVSGWFKIF

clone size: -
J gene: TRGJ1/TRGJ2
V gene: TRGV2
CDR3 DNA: TGTGCCACCTGGGACGGGCCGGCCACATGCCTCTTT
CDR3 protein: CATWDGPATCLF

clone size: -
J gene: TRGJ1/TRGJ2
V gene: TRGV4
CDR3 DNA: TGTGCCACCTGGAATGGTGGGAATTATTATAAGAAACTCTTT
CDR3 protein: CATWNGGNYYKKLF

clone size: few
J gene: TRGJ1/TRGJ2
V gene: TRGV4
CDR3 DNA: TGTGCCACCTGGGATGCCCTTCCCCCAGACACCCGGGGTAAGAAACTCTTT
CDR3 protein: CATWDALPPDTRGKKLF

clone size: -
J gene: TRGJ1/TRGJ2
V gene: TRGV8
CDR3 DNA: TGTGCCACCTGGGACCCCTATTATTATAAGAAACTCTTT
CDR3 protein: CATWDPYYYKKLF

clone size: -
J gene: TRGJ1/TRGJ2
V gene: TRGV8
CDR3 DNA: TGTGCCACCTGGGCGAGAGATAAGAAACTCTTT
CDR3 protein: CATWARDKKLF

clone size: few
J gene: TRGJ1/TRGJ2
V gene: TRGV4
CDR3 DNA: TGTGCCACCTGGAACGGGGTCGTTTATTATAAGAAACTCTTT
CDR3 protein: CATWNGVVYYKKLF

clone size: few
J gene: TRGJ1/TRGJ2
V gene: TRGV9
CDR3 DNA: TGTGCCTTGTATCCCCTGAATTATTATAAGAAACTCTTT
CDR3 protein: CALYPLNYYKKLF